This T cell receptor (beta chain) comes out of a study of cytomegalovirus exposure and HLA in healthy donors. General study points: It was reported that the classifier diagnosed cytomegalovirus status with high specificity and sensitivity in both the original and validation cohorts. Many donors shared some public TCRs, even though most TCR sequences were rare.

J gave up 2 bases and V 3 bases, and 15 bases lay outside the gene matches. The germline gives CDR1 KGHSH, CDR2 LQKENI. The CDR3 has 18 residues. Libraries were prepared by immunoSEQ multiplex PCR; TCRdb keeps only in-frame clonotypes and omits some of them. Of 300,000 to 400,000 clones listed, around 90% were seen once; the top ten hold 0.9% to 1%. As to this clone: Its antigen remains unknown.

The rearrangement joins TRBV18 to TRBJ1-1, with 7 bases lining up with TRBD1. This TCR was sampled from a man aged 25 to 40 in good health and CMV-seronegative. Sequencing was performed on PBMCs. CDR3 DNA: TGTGCCAGCTCACCCGACAGGGTTAACCCAAAATCCAACACTGAAGCTTTCTTT. It encodes CASSPDRVNPKSNTEAFF. The variable domain in full, completed from reference TRBV18 and TRBJ1-1, reads NAGVMQNPRHLVRRRGQEARLRCSPMKGHSHVYWYRQLPEEGLKFMVYLQKENIIDESGMPKERFSAEFPKEGPSILRIQQVVRGDSAAYFCASSPDRVNPKSNTEAFFGQGTRLTVV.